The rows below give T cell receptor beta chains drawn from one sample of a study of cytomegalovirus exposure and HLA in healthy donors. Data came from immunoSEQ multiplex PCR; TCRdb stores just in-frame clones and leaves some out. The sample lists about 260,000 clones, roughly 86% occurring once. What was sequenced was PBMCs. These receptors all come from a woman aged 40 to 50 in good health and CMV-seropositive. The conserved cysteine and the conserved F or W are not part of the CDR3 here. Each record gives: V gene, CDR3 protein.

TRBV27 ASSWGTSGPSYEQY
TRBV19 ASSAPETGGNFRGYT
TRBV2 ASSTNRGGSEAF
TRBV30 AWSGGLSNSPLH
TRBV7-9 ASSLAGTGQTEAF
TRBV28 ASSQSPRSEAF
TRBV4-2 ASSREQGEDIQY
TRBV11-3 ASSLLRTPNTGELF
TRBV7-9 SSSSWGLAGGPSHEQF
TRBV6-6 ASRITGDAYNEQF
TRBV7-8 ASSLRASGNYEQY
TRBV7-8 ASSPGLAGFYEQF
TRBV7-9 ASSQDSWIEAF
TRBV5-1 ASSSGTANTF
TRBV27 ASSSGTANNSPLH
TRBV19 ASSTREGLEQY
TRBV7-9 AIHRIPGTKNTGELF
TRBV28 ASSGLAAYNEQF
TRBV19 ASWTGDVNQPQH
TRBV19 ASSIAGDSGNTIY
TRBV30 AWSVWGGPYEQY
TRBV30 AWSGGDGQPQH
TRBV5-1 ASSLAWTANEKLF
TRBV7-2 ASSQTLAGETQY
TRBV27 ASSFKGLADEQF
TRBV6-5 ASSYSGTATDTQY